This is a list of T cell receptor beta chains from one sample in a study of shared clonotypes between healthy human individuals. Some clones are missing from TCRdb's copy, which holds only in-frame ones; the method was immunoSEQ multiplex PCR. The repertoire holds roughly 1,000,000 clones, with around three quarters as singletons. What was sequenced was memory CD4+ T cells from PBMCs. The receptors originated from a man aged 18 to 29 in good health. Some clones in this sample may be carry-over from other donors' samples. Both conserved end residues are part of each CDR3. Each record gives: V gene, D gene, CDR3 protein. A D gene is named only where the DNA matches it firmly.

v_gene: TRBV7-8; d_gene: NA; CDR3aa: CASTPTRYTDTQYF
v_gene: TRBV7-2; d_gene: NA; CDR3aa: CASSLYNSYEQYF
v_gene: TRBV11-2; d_gene: NA; CDR3aa: CASSLVFGLLYNEQFF
v_gene: TRBV7-8; d_gene: TRBD2; CDR3aa: CASSLVTGTSLSYEQYF
v_gene: TRBV6-1; d_gene: NA; CDR3aa: CATRTSISYNEQFF
v_gene: TRBV5-8; d_gene: NA; CDR3aa: CASSGRFTGELFF
v_gene: TRBV6-4; d_gene: TRBD1; CDR3aa: CASSDTRQGVRREQYF
v_gene: TRBV7-8; d_gene: NA; CDR3aa: CAVGHPSNTGELFF
v_gene: TRBV15; d_gene: NA; CDR3aa: CATSTADQPQHF
v_gene: TRBV7-2; d_gene: NA; CDR3aa: CASSFVETQYF
v_gene: TRBV5-1; d_gene: TRBD1; CDR3aa: CASSSTGAQETQYF
v_gene: TRBV19; d_gene: NA; CDR3aa: CASRETRALAKNIQYF
v_gene: TRBV5-1; d_gene: NA; CDR3aa: CASSLVGGSEAFF
v_gene: TRBV7-7; d_gene: NA; CDR3aa: CASSLAQTGGGGELFF
v_gene: TRBV9; d_gene: TRBD1; CDR3aa: CASSPQGQGREAFF
v_gene: TRBV19; d_gene: NA; CDR3aa: CASSSAPREYGYTF
v_gene: TRBV14; d_gene: NA; CDR3aa: CASSQDTNGYYEQYF
v_gene: TRBV19; d_gene: TRBD2; CDR3aa: CASRGLGGANVLTF
v_gene: TRBV10-3; d_gene: NA; CDR3aa: CASTRGSSSYEQYF
v_gene: TRBV10-3; d_gene: TRBD1; CDR3aa: CAISDSGTANYGYTF
v_gene: TRBV7-9; d_gene: TRBD2; CDR3aa: CASSSPHWTSGETQYF
v_gene: TRBV12-5; d_gene: NA; CDR3aa: CASGNGGETQYF
v_gene: TRBV6-1; d_gene: TRBD1; CDR3aa: CASRSQGGYGYTF
v_gene: TRBV11-2; d_gene: TRBD2; CDR3aa: CASSYRTREDTQYF
v_gene: TRBV18; d_gene: NA; CDR3aa: CASSPSGYSYNEQFF
v_gene: TRBV10-3; d_gene: NA; CDR3aa: CAISEGNTEAFF
v_gene: TRBV28; d_gene: TRBD1; CDR3aa: CASSVGQPSYGYTF
v_gene: TRBV28; d_gene: NA; CDR3aa: CASSAHSTDTQYF
v_gene: TRBV5-4; d_gene: NA; CDR3aa: CASSLGGDTSNQPQHF